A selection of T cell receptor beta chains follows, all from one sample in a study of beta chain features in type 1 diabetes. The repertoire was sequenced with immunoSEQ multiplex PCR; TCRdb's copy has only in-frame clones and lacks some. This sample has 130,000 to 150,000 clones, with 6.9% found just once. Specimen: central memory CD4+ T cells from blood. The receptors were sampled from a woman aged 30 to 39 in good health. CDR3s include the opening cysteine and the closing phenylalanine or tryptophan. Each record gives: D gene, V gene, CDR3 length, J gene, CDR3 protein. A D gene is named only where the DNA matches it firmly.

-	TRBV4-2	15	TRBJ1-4	CASSSQDSSHEKLFF
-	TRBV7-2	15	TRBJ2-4	CASSLGGGRKNIQYF
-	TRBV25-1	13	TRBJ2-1	CASSLHGFNEQFF
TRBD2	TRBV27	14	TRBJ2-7	CASSHRREAYEQYF
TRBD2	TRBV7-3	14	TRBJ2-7	CASSTGLAGAEQYF
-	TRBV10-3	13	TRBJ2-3	CAISESQPNTQYF
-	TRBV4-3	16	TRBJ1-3	CASSQDFQASGNTIYF
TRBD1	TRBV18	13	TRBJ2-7	CASSSGQGYEQYF
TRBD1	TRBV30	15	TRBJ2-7	CAWSPKDRGGYEQYF
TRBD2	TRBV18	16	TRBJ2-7	CASSPLPSGQTYEQYF
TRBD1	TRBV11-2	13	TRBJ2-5	CASSPGQSETQYF
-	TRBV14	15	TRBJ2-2	CASSKRLRISGELFF
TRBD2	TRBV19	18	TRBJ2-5	CASSTRTSGRGGQETQYF
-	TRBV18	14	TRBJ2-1	CASSPRLTDNEQFF
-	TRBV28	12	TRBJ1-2	CASSLLRNRYTF
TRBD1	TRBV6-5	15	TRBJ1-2	CASSPWTGADYGYTF
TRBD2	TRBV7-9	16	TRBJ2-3	CASSSGLAGVADTQYF
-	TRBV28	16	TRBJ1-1	CASSLAGGHAGTEAFF
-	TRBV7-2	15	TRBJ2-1	CASSLGGTGYNEQFF
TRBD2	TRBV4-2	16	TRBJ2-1	CASSQELAGAYNEQFF
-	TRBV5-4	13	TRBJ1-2	CASSSGENYGYTF
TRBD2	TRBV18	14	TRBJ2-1	CASSTLAGGIEQFF
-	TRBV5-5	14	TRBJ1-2	CASSLGATGYGYTF
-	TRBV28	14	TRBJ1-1	CASSPHQVTGEAFF
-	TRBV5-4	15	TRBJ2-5	CASSKDSGHQETQYF
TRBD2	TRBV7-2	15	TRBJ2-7	CASSIGLAGVSEQYF
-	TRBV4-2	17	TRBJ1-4	CASSQVGQSAVNEKLFF
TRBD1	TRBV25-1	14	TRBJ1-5	CASSDLTGDQPQHF
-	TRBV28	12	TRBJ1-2	CASSLPLYGYTF
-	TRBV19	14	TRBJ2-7	CASSTRLSSYEQYF